This is a list of T cell receptor beta chains from one sample in a study of cytotoxic CD8 clonotypes in ibrutinib-treated CLL. The data were produced by immunoSEQ multiplex PCR, yet TCRdb's version contains in-frame clones alone and is incomplete. The data hold around 70,000 clones, with about nine tenths observed a single time. Sequencing used PBMCs, obtained after 12 months of ibrutinib treatment. Every receptor here comes from a human donor with chronic lymphocytic leukemia. The CDR3 runs from the conserved cysteine through the conserved F or W. A D gene is named only where the DNA matches it firmly. The size field is filled for only some rows; it gives once, few, many or a size class.

d_gene	abundance	j_gene	v_gene	CDR3nt	CDR3aa
TRBD1	few	TRBJ2-7	TRBV5-5	TGTGCCAGCAGCTTGCTAAGGGACAGGGGGCACGAGCAGTACTTC	CASSLLRDRGHEQYF
-	-	TRBJ1-2	TRBV19	TGTGCCAGTAGTCCCCAGGGGACGCAATATGGCTACACCTTC	CASSPQGTQYGYTF
TRBD1	-	TRBJ2-7	TRBV25-1	TGTGCCAGCAGTGAATTAGAGACAGGGGACGAGCAGTACTTC	CASSELETGDEQYF
-	-	TRBJ1-4	TRBV19	TGTGCCAGTAGTATTAAAGGAGGTGGAGAAAAACTGTTTTTT	CASSIKGGGEKLFF
TRBD1	once	TRBJ1-1	TRBV5-1	TGCGCCAGCAGCTTGGTGGGGACAGGGATCAACACTGAAGCTTTCTTT	CASSLVGTGINTEAFF
TRBD2	-	TRBJ2-5	TRBV5-1	TGCGCCAGCAGCTGGACTAGCGGGAGCAGGGAGACCCAGTACTTC	CASSWTSGSRETQYF
-	-	TRBJ2-2	TRBV11-3	TGTGCCAGCTCCGGCGCCGGGGAGCTGTTTTTT	CASSGAGELFF
-	-	TRBJ2-3	TRBV2	TGTGCCAGCAGTCCGGGACTGATAACAGATACGCAGTATTTT	CASSPGLITDTQYF
TRBD1	-	TRBJ2-7	TRBV5-5	TGTGCCAGCAGCTTGGGTGACAGGGTGTGGGACGAGCAGTACTTC	CASSLGDRVWDEQYF
TRBD1	-	TRBJ1-2	TRBV18	TGTGCCAGCTCACCGGATGACAGGGGGCGCGGTGGCTACACCTTC	CASSPDDRGRGGYTF
TRBD2	-	TRBJ2-2	TRBV2	TGTGCCAGCAGTGGACTAGCGGGAGGGCCTAACACCGGGGAGCTGTTTTTT	CASSGLAGGPNTGELFF
TRBD2	-	TRBJ2-1	TRBV18	TGTGCCAGCTCACCATTACTAGCGGGAGTTTTGGGTGAGCAGTTCTTC	CASSPLLAGVLGEQFF
TRBD1	once	TRBJ1-2	TRBV5-8	TGTGCCAGCAGCTTGGCCCTGGGGACAGGCCTTAACTATGGCTACACCTTC	CASSLALGTGLNYGYTF
-	-	TRBJ2-7	TRBV20-1	TGCAGTTCGTTCCGGGACTCGAGGATGTACTTC	CSSFRDSRMYF
TRBD2	-	TRBJ2-1	TRBV6-6	TGTGCCAGCAGTTACGCGCTAGCGGAATACAATGAGCAGTTCTTC	CASSYALAEYNEQFF
-	-	TRBJ2-3	TRBV9	TGTGCCAGCAGCGCACACCCTAAGCCCACAGATACGCAGTATTTT	CASSAHPKPTDTQYF
-	-	TRBJ2-3	TRBV9	TGTGCCAGCAGCGTAGCCGCACTATGGGATACGCAGTATTTT	CASSVAALWDTQYF
-	-	TRBJ2-7	TRBV7-2	TGTGCCAGCAGCCTTGGGCAGGGAATTCCCTACGAGCAGTACTTC	CASSLGQGIPYEQYF
-	-	TRBJ2-1	TRBV21-1	TGTGCCAGCAGCAAATCAAGACTAGCGGGAGAGAATGAGCAGTTCTTC	CASSKSRLAGENEQFF
-	-	TRBJ2-6	TRBV5-1	TGCGCCAGCAGCCCCGGTTTAGGTAGCTCCGGGGCCAACGTCCTGACTTTC	CASSPGLGSSGANVLTF
-	once	TRBJ1-1	TRBV7-2	TGTGCCAGCAGCCTTATGACCCAGAACACTGAAGCTTTCTTT	CASSLMTQNTEAFF
-	-	TRBJ1-2	TRBV7-9	TGTGCCAGCAGCTTACAAACGGCGGATGGCTACACCTTC	CASSLQTADGYTF
TRBD1	once	TRBJ2-5	TRBV5-4	TGTGCCAGCAGCATCTGGGACAGGATTCAAGAGACCCAGTACTTC	CASSIWDRIQETQYF
-	-	TRBJ1-1	TRBV6-5	TGTGCCAGCAGTTACTCTTCCCGGTTGATGAACACTGAAGCTTTCTTT	CASSYSSRLMNTEAFF
-	-	TRBJ1-1	TRBV19	TGTGCCAGTAGTATGGGCAGGGCCCTCCTGAACACTGAAGCTTTCTTT	CASSMGRALLNTEAFF
-	-	TRBJ2-1	TRBV28	TGTGCCAGCAGTTACAGGTACGATGAGCAGTTCTTC	CASSYRYDEQFF
TRBD1	-	TRBJ2-2	TRBV19	TGTGCCAGTAGTAGCCCGGGACAGACGAACACCGGGGAGCTGTTTTTT	CASSSPGQTNTGELFF
TRBD1	-	TRBJ1-5	TRBV6-1	TGTGCCAGCAGTGATGGGACAGGGCTGAGGAAACAGCCCCAGCATTTT	CASSDGTGLRKQPQHF
TRBD1	-	TRBJ2-2	TRBV4-3	TGCGCCAGCAGCCATCGCGACAGGGATGGAATCGGGGAGCTGTTTTTT	CASSHRDRDGIGELFF
TRBD1	-	TRBJ1-1	TRBV5-1	TGCGCCAGCAGCCCGGGACAGGGGATGAACACTGAAGCTTTCTTT	CASSPGQGMNTEAFF
TRBD2	-	TRBJ2-7	TRBV10-3	TGTGCCATCACCGAAGCGGGAGAGACCTACGAGCAGTACTTC	CAITEAGETYEQYF
-	-	TRBJ2-1	TRBV4-3	TGCGCCAGCAGCCAAGAACCGGGAGCATTCTACAATGAGCAGTTCTTC	CASSQEPGAFYNEQFF
TRBD1	-	TRBJ2-1	TRBV5-1	TGCGCCAGCAGTGACGACAGGGCCATCAATGAGCAGTTCTTC	CASSDDRAINEQFF
-	-	TRBJ2-3	TRBV5-8	TGTGCCAGCAGCCCGAGGTGGAGGTCAGATACGCAGTATTTT	CASSPRWRSDTQYF
-	few	TRBJ2-5	TRBV5-4	TGTGCCAGCAGCTTGGAATTGGGGAAAGAGACCCAGTACTTC	CASSLELGKETQYF
TRBD1	-	TRBJ2-5	TRBV6-5	TGTGCCAGCAGTTCCTACAGGGGGCGCGGGGAGACCCAGTACTTC	CASSSYRGRGETQYF
-	-	TRBJ1-1	TRBV9	TGTGCCAGCAGCGTAGGGGAAACTGAAGCTTTCTTT	CASSVGETEAFF
TRBD1	-	TRBJ2-5	TRBV9	TGTGCCAGCAGCCACCAGGACAGGGGGCCCGAAGAGACCCAGTACTTC	CASSHQDRGPEETQYF
-	-	TRBJ1-4	TRBV5-6	TGTGCCAGCAGCGAGGGACTCCCCTCAACTAATGAAAAACTGTTTTTT	CASSEGLPSTNEKLFF
TRBD2	-	TRBJ2-3	TRBV10-3	TGTGCCATCAGTGAGTTTAGCGGGACGCAGTATTTT	CAISEFSGTQYF
-	-	TRBJ1-1	TRBV12-5	TGTGCTAGTGGTTTTCAGGGGTCTACTACAAGGAACACTGAAGCTTTCTTT	CASGFQGSTTRNTEAFF
-	-	TRBJ2-1	TRBV9	TGTGCCAGCAGCGTAGCGGCGGGTACCTACAATGAGCAGTTCTTC	CASSVAAGTYNEQFF
TRBD1	-	TRBJ1-5	TRBV6-1	TGTGCCAGCAGTGAAGCCGCACAGGGGACCGGGAGGCCCCAGCATTTT	CASSEAAQGTGRPQHF
TRBD1	-	TRBJ2-3	TRBV15	TGTGCCACCAGCAGATTGTGGACAGGGATTTTGGGTACAGATACGCAGTATTTT	CATSRLWTGILGTDTQYF
TRBD1	-	TRBJ1-1	TRBV6-5	TGTGCCAGCAAAACGGACAGGATGAACACTGAAGCTTTCTTT	CASKTDRMNTEAFF
-	-	TRBJ1-5	TRBV19	TGTGCCAGTAAGGAGGGGGGCAATCAGCCCCAGCATTTT	CASKEGGNQPQHF
-	-	TRBJ2-3	TRBV7-2	TGTGCCAGCAGCTTAAGCGTCAGTACAGATACGCAGTATTTT	CASSLSVSTDTQYF
-	-	TRBJ1-2	TRBV14	TGTGCCAGCAGCCAGGGTTACGCAGATGGCTACACCTTC	CASSQGYADGYTF
-	-	TRBJ1-1	TRBV29-1	TGCAGCGTTGAAGTCATAGGAGAGAACACTGAAGCTTTCTTT	CSVEVIGENTEAFF
-	-	TRBJ1-2	TRBV7-2	TGTGCCAGCAGCTTACAGGGCCCTAACTATGGCTACACCTTC	CASSLQGPNYGYTF
-	once	TRBJ2-3	TRBV9	TGTGCCAGCAGCGAGGGTCTTCCAGATACGCAGTATTTT	CASSEGLPDTQYF
-	-	TRBJ1-1	TRBV7-3	TGTGCCAGCAGCTTAACAGTGAACACTGAAGCTTTCTTT	CASSLTVNTEAFF
TRBD2	-	TRBJ2-7	TRBV7-3	TGTGCCAGCAGCCTAAATGCCGGACTAGCAAGCGATGAGCAGTACTTC	CASSLNAGLASDEQYF
-	-	TRBJ2-3	TRBV27	TGTGCCAGCAGTAGGGGGGGGTTAAATACGCAGTATTTT	CASSRGGLNTQYF
TRBD2	-	TRBJ2-7	TRBV28	TGTGCCAGCTTAGGGACTAGCGGGAGTCTGAACTACGAGCAGTACTTC	CASLGTSGSLNYEQYF
-	-	TRBJ2-2	TRBV11-2	TGTGCCAGCAGCTCCGGGACATTATACACCGGGGAGCTGTTTTTT	CASSSGTLYTGELFF
TRBD1	-	TRBJ1-2	TRBV27	TGTGCCAGCAGTTTAGGAGGGGGCGCGAACTATGGCTACACCTTC	CASSLGGGANYGYTF
-	-	TRBJ2-7	TRBV7-9	TGTGCCAGCAGCTTAGGGACGGGGAAAACCTACGAGCAGTACTTC	CASSLGTGKTYEQYF
-	-	TRBJ2-1	TRBV19	TGTGCCAGTAGTATACTCGACCGAAGAGGGAATGAGCAGTTCTTC	CASSILDRRGNEQFF
-	-	TRBJ2-7	TRBV6-1	TGTGCCAGCAGTGGGGGCGGCCAGTCTTTAACGCCAGACTTC	CASSGGGQSLTPDF